This T cell receptor beta chain was captured by sequencing in a study of identical twins. All of the donors were Caucasians in good health. Unique molecular identifiers were present on cDNA, and template switching added a universal primer site. TCRdb re-called the 5' RACE reads through MiXCR, storing one row per CDR3 protein. The table includes 690,000 or so distinct CDR3 sequences, 6.1% detected once. Study outcomes and limitations: Its conclusions, products of cross-sectional statistical analysis, did not come from following the same donors.

This clonotype appeared many times. Its antigen is unknown. The CDR3 consists of 15 residues. With 1 base removed from V and 2 bases from J, the gap between germline ends came to 9 bases. The specimen was naive T cells sorted from blood. The J gene is TRBJ2-1, the V gene TRBV12-3 or TRBV12-4; no clear D. This receptor was obtained from a man aged 18 to 35 in good health. The CDR3 sequence: CASSLVGPAYNEQFF. In DNA, the CDR3 is TGTGCCAGCAGTTTAGTAGGCCCAGCCTACAATGAGCAGTTCTTC.